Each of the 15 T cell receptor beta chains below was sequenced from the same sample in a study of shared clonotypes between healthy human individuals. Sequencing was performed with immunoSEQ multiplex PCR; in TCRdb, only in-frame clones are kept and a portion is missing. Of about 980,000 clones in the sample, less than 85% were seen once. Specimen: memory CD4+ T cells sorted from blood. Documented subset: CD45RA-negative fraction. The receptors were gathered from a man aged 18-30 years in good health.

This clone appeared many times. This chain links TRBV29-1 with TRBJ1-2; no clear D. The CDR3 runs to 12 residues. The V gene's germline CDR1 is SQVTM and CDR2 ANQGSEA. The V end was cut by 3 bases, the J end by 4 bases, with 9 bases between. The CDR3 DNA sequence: TGCAGCGTTGATAAGGGAACCTATGGCTACACCTTC. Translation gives CSVDKGTYGYTF.

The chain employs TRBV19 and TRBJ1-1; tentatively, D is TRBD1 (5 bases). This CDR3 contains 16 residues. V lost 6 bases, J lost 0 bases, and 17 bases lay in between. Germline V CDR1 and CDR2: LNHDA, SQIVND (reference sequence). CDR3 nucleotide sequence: TGTGCCAGTAGCCTGCAGGCGTGGGGGGTGAACACTGAAGCTTTCTTT. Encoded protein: CASSLQAWGVNTEAFF.

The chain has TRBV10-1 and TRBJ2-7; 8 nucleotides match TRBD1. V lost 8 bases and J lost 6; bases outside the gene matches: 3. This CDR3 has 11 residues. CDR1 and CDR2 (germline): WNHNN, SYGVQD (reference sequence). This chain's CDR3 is CASGQGGEQYF. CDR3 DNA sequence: TGCGCCAGCGGACAGGGCGGCGAGCAGTACTTC.

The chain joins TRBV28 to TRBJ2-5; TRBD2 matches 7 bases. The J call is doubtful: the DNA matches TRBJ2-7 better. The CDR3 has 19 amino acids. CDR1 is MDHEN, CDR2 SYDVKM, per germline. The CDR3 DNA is TGTGCCAGCACCCCCGGGGGGATACATAGCATGATTAGCTCCTACGAGCAGTACTTC. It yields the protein CASTPGGIHSMISSYEQYF.

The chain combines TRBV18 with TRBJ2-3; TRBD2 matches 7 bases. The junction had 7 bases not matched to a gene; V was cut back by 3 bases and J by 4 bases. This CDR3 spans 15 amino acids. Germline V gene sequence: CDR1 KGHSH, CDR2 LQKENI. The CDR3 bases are TGTGCCAGCTCACCCTCACTAGCGACCCCAGATACGCAGTATTTT. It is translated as CASSPSLATPDTQYF.

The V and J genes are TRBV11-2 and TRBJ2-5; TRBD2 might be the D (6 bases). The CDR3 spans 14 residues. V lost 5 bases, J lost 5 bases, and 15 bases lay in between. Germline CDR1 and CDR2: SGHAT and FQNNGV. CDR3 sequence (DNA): TGTGCCAGCAGCCCGGGACTTTCGGGGGAGACCCAGTACTTC. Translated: CASSPGLSGETQYF.

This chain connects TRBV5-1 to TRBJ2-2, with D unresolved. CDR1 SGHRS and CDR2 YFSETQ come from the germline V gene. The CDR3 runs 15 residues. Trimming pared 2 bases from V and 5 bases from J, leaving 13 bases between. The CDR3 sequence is CASSFGSGKTGELFF. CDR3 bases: TGCGCCAGCAGCTTCGGGTCGGGTAAGACCGGGGAGCTGTTTTTT.

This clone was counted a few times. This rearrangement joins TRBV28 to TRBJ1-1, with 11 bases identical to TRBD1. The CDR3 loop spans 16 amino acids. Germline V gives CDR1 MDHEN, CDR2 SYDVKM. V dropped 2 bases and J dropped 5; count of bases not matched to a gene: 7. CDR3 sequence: CASSLGTGGLRTEAFF. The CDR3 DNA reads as TGTGCCAGCAGTTTAGGGACAGGGGGTTTGAGAACTGAAGCTTTCTTT. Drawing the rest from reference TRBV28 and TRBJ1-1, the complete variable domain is DVKVTQSSRYLVKRTGEKVFLECVQDMDHENMFWYRQDPGLGLRLIYFSYDVKMKEKGDIPEGYSVSREKKERFSLILESASTNQTSMYLCASSLGTGGLRTEAFFGQGTRLTVV.

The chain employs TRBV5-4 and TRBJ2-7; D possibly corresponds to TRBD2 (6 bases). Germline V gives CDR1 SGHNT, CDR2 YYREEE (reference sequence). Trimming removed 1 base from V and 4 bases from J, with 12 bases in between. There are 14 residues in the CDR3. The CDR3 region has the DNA TGTGCCAGCAGCTTGAACGCAGGGAGGTACGAGCAGTACTTC. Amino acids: CASSLNAGRYEQYF. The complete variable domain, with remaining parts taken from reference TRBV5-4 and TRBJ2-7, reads ETGVTQSPTHLIKTRGQQVTLRCSSQSGHNTVSWYQQALGQGPQFIFQYYREEENGRGNFPPRFSGLQFPNYSSELNVNALELDDSALYLCASSLNAGRYEQYFGPGTRLTVT.

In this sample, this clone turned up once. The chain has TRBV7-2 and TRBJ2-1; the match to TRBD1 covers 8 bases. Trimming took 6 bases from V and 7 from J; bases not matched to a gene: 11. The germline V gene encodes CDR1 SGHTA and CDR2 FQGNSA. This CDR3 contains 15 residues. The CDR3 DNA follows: TGTGCCAGCAGTCCAGTCCAGGGGGCGGGAAATGAGCAGTTCTTC. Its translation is CASSPVQGAGNEQFF.

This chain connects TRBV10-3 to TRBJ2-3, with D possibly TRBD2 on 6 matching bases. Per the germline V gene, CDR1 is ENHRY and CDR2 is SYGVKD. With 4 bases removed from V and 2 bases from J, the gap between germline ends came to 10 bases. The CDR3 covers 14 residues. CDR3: CAISAGAITDTQYF. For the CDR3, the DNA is TGTGCCATCAGTGCGGGAGCTATCACAGATACGCAGTATTTT.

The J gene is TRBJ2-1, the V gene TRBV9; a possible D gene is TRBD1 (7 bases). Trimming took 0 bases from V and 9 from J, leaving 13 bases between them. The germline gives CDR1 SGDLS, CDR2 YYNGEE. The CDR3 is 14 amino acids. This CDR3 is CASSVEPGGSEQFF. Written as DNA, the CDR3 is TGTGCCAGCAGCGTAGAACCAGGGGGGTCTGAGCAGTTCTTC.

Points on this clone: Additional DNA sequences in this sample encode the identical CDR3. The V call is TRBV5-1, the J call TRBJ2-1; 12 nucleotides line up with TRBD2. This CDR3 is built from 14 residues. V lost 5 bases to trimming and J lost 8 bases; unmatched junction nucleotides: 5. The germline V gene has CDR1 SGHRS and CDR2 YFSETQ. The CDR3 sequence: CASSLAGGHDEQFF. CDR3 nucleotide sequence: TGCGCCAGCAGTCTAGCGGGAGGGCACGATGAGCAGTTCTTC.

The chain's CDR3 is CASSGRFGDTIYF. DNA for the CDR3: TGTGCCAGCAGTGGCAGGTTCGGGGACACCATATATTTT. The V and J genes are TRBV6-1 and TRBJ1-3; D ambiguous. Deletions cut 4 bases from V and 8 bases from J, with 12 bases between. Looked up from germline, CDR1 is MNHNS and CDR2 is SASEGT. This CDR3 has 13 amino acids.

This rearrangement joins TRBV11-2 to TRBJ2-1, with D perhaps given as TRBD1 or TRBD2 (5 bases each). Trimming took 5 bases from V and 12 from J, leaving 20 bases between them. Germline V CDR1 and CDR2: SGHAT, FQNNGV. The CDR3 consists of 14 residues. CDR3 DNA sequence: TGTGCCAGCAGCACGAATGTAGTCGGGGCCGCGCAGTTCTTC. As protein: CASSTNVVGAAQFF.